A selection of T cell receptor beta chains follows, all from one sample in a study of OX40 agonist ivuxolimab in advanced cancers. Produced via immunoSEQ multiplex PCR; TCRdb's table is partial and in-frame only. The table records under 150,000 clones, roughly nine tenths of them present only once. The sample was CD4+ or CD8+ T cells sorted from blood, taken in a trial of the OX40 agonist ivuxolimab. The source is an adult with an advanced solid tumor such as melanoma, head and neck, liver or kidney cancer. The CDR3 runs from the conserved cysteine through the conserved F or W. Clone size appears in some rows only: once, few, many, or a class for an expanded clone.

J gene: TRBJ1-5
V gene: TRBV18
clone size: -
CDR3 protein: CASSERLQGAGNQPQHF

J gene: TRBJ1-5
V gene: TRBV28
clone size: -
CDR3 protein: CASSLGFNQPQHF

J gene: TRBJ2-7
V gene: TRBV27
clone size: -
CDR3 protein: CASTSSRTRGHELYF

J gene: TRBJ2-1
V gene: TRBV20-1
clone size: once
CDR3 protein: CSAARLNSQFF

J gene: TRBJ1-2
V gene: TRBV25-1
clone size: -
CDR3 protein: CASSQGGNYGYTF

J gene: TRBJ2-1
V gene: TRBV6-6
clone size: -
CDR3 protein: CASSYSYNNEQFF

J gene: TRBJ1-1
V gene: TRBV10-3
clone size: -
CDR3 protein: CAISEWGGSGEAFF

J gene: TRBJ1-2
V gene: TRBV28
clone size: -
CDR3 protein: CASSPPVGRTFYGYTF

J gene: TRBJ1-2
V gene: TRBV20-1
clone size: -
CDR3 protein: CSALGADGYTF

J gene: TRBJ1-4
V gene: TRBV5-1
clone size: -
CDR3 protein: CASSLLGGQGNEKLFF

J gene: TRBJ2-7
V gene: TRBV7-9
clone size: -
CDR3 protein: CASSRQETYEQYF

J gene: TRBJ2-4
V gene: TRBV4-3
clone size: once
CDR3 protein: CASSLRAGDNIQYF

J gene: TRBJ1-1
V gene: TRBV19
clone size: -
CDR3 protein: CASSVQGATTAFF

J gene: TRBJ2-3
V gene: TRBV7-9
clone size: -
CDR3 protein: CASSPASVTDTQYF

J gene: TRBJ1-1
V gene: TRBV4-3
clone size: -
CDR3 protein: CASSLLDGNTEAFF

J gene: TRBJ1-6
V gene: TRBV4-3
clone size: -
CDR3 protein: CASSQEAGESRSPLHF

J gene: TRBJ2-1
V gene: TRBV19
clone size: -
CDR3 protein: CASTRRGPYNEQFF

J gene: TRBJ1-6
V gene: TRBV11-2
clone size: -
CDR3 protein: CASRLQGANSPLHF

J gene: TRBJ2-1
V gene: TRBV6-5
clone size: -
CDR3 protein: CASSTTDGSYNEQFF

J gene: TRBJ1-5
V gene: TRBV5-5
clone size: -
CDR3 protein: CASSLEGGAQPQHF

J gene: TRBJ1-2
V gene: TRBV18
clone size: -
CDR3 protein: CASSPRRGSDYGYTF

J gene: TRBJ1-2
V gene: TRBV11-2
clone size: -
CDR3 protein: CASSPGTEYGYTF

J gene: TRBJ1-1
V gene: TRBV5-1
clone size: -
CDR3 protein: CASSLTGRRETEAFF

J gene: TRBJ2-5
V gene: TRBV18
clone size: -
CDR3 protein: CASSLDRFGETQYF

J gene: TRBJ1-1
V gene: TRBV5-1
clone size: -
CDR3 protein: CASSLTGLNTEAFF

J gene: TRBJ2-5
V gene: TRBV7-2
clone size: -
CDR3 protein: CASSLANQETQYF

J gene: TRBJ2-1
V gene: TRBV18
clone size: -
CDR3 protein: CASSPPGTSGGNEQFF

J gene: TRBJ2-5
V gene: TRBV6-6
clone size: -
CDR3 protein: CASSRPFRGLGETQYF

J gene: TRBJ2-3
V gene: TRBV5-1
clone size: -
CDR3 protein: CASSLDWTGGTDTQYF

J gene: TRBJ1-1
V gene: TRBV6-4
clone size: -
CDR3 protein: CASSDYSGQGVWNTEAFF

J gene: TRBJ2-3
V gene: TRBV5-6
clone size: -
CDR3 protein: CASSRDRSGGGTDTQYF

J gene: TRBJ2-3
V gene: TRBV9
clone size: -
CDR3 protein: CASSVAIAGGTDTQYF